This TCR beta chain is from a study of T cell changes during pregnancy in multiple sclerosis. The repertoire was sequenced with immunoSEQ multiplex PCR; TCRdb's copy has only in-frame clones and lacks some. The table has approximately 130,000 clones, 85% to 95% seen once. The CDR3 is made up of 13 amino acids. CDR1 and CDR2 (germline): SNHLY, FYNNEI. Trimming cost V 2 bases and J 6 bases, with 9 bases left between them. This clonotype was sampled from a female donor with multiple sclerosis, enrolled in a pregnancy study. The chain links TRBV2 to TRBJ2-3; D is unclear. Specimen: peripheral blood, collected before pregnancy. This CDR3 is CASSEHSADTQYF. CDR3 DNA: TGTGCCAGCAGTGAACATAGTGCGGATACGCAGTATTTT.